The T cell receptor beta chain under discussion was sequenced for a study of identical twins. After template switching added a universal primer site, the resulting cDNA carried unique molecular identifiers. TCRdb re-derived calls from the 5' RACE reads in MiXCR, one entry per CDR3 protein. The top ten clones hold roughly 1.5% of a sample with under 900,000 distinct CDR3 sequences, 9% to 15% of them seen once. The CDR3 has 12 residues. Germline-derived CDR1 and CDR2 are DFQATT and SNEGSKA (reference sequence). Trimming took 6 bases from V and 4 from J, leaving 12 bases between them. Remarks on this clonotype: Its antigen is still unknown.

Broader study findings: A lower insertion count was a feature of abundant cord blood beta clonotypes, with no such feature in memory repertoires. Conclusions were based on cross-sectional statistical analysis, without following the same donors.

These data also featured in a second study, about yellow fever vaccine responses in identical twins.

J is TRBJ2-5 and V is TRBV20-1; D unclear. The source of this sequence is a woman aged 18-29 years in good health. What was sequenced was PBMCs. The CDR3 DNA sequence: TGCAGTGCACCCGAAGCGTCAGAGACCCAGTACTTC. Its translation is CSAPEASETQYF.